A single TCR beta chain is shown here with its context. This specimen belongs to a study of lymphopenia after photon versus proton radiotherapy. With 0 bases removed from V and 1 base from J, the gap between germline ends came to 13 bases. From germline, CDR1 is SGHDT and CDR2 YYEEEE. The CDR3 extends over 16 amino acids. Using immunoSEQ multiplex PCR, the repertoire was profiled, and TCRdb retains in-frame clones only, with some absent. There are roughly 30,000 clones in the sample; over 75% occur only once, and approximately 30% lies in the top ten. The sequencing used peripheral blood, collected from a patient treated with photon-based radiotherapy. This sequence was found in a man aged 45-65 years with gastric cancer. The chain carries TRBV5-6 and TRBJ2-5; tentatively, D is TRBD1 (6 bases). The CDR3 DNA sequence: TGTGCCAGCAGCTTGGGCAGGGGAAAGGGCCAAGAGACCCAGTACTTC. It specifies CASSLGRGKGQETQYF.